Here is one TCR beta chain with its context. Germline loops: CDR1 MRHNA, CDR2 SNTAGT. The trim removed 4 bases at V and 2 bases at J, leaving 4 bases unmatched. The CDR3 totals 16 residues. Repertoires were generated with immunoSEQ multiplex PCR, while TCRdb's copy carries only in-frame clones and drops some. Here the sample spans under 20,000 clones, 55% to 75% being singletons. This record comes from a study of sequential checkpoint blockade in melanoma. The sample's treatment: randomized to nivolumab then ipilimumab (arm A) or the reverse (arm B). From thawed PBMCs, live CD3+CD8+ cells negative for CD19 and CD56 were sorted.

The chain links TRBV6-4 to TRBJ2-3; 12 bases align to TRBD2. The source was CD8+ T cells sorted from blood (inferred from file names), collected from a patient given nivolumab and ipilimumab in sequence. The receptor was derived from a human donor with melanoma. Written as DNA, the CDR3 is TGTGCCAGCAGTGCCCGGACTAGCGGGGACACAGATACGCAGTATTTT. It specifies CASSARTSGDTDTQYF.